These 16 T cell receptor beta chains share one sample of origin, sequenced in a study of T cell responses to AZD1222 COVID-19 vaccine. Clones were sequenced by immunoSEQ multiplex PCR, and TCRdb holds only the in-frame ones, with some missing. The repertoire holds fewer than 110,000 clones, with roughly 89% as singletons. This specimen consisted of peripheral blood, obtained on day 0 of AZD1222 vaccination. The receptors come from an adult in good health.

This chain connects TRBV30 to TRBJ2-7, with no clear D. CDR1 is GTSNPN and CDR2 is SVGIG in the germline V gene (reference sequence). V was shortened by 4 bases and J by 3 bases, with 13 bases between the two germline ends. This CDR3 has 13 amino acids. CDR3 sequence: CAWNDLSYYEQYF. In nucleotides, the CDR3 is TGTGCCTGGAACGACCTGAGCTACTACGAGCAGTACTTC.

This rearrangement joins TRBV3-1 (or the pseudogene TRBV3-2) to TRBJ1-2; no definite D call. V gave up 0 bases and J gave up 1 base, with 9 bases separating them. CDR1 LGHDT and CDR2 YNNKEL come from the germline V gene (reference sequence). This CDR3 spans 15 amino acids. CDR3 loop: CASSQEAGYNYGYTF. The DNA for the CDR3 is TGTGCCAGCAGCCAAGAAGCCGGGTATAACTATGGCTACACCTTC.

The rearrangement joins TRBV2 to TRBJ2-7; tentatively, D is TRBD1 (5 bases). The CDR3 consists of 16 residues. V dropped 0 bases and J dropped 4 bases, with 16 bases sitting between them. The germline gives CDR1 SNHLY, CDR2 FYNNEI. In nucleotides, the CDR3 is TGTGCCAGCAGTGAAGCGCCGCTGGGGCTCTGGTACGAGCAGTACTTC. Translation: CASSEAPLGLWYEQYF.

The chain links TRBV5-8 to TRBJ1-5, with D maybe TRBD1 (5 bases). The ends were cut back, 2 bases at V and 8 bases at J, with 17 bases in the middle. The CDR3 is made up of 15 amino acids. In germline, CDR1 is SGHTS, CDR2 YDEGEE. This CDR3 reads CASSLGQGDREPQHF. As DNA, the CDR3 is TGTGCCAGCAGCTTAGGGCAAGGGGATAGGGAGCCCCAGCATTTT.

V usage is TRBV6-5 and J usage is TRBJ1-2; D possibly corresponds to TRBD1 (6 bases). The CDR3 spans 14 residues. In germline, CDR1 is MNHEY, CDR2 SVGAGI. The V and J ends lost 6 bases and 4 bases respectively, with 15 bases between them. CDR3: CASRGGTRLYGYTF. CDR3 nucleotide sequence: TGTGCCAGCAGAGGCGGGACAAGACTCTATGGCTACACCTTC.

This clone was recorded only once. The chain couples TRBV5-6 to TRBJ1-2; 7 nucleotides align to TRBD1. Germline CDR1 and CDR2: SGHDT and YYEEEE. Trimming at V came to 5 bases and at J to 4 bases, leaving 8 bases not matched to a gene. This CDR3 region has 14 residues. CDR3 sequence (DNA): TGTGCCAGCAGTCCCCAGGACAGGACCTATGGCTACACCTTC. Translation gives CASSPQDRTYGYTF.

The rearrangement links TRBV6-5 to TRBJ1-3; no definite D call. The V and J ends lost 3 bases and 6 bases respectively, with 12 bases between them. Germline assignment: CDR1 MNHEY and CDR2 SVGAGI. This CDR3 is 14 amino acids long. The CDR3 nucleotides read TGTGCCAGCAGTTATTACGCGGAGACAAACACCATATATTTT. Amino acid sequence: CASSYYAETNTIYF.

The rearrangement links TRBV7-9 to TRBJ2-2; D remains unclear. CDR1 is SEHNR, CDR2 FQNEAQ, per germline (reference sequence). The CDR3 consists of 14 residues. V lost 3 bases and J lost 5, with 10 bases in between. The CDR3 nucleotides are TGTGCCAGCAGCTTTCCCGGGCCAACCGGGGAGCTGTTTTTT. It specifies CASSFPGPTGELFF.

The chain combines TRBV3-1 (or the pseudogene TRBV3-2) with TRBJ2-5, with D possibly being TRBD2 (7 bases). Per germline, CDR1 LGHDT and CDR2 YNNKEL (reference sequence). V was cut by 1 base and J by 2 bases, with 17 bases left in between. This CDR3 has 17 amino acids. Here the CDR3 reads CASSQVLGGGGQETQYF. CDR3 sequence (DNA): TGTGCCAGCAGCCAAGTCCTCGGGGGCGGGGGACAAGAGACCCAGTACTTC.

This chain's CDR3 is CASSLNRETYGYTF. CDR3 DNA sequence: TGTGCCAGCAGCCTTAACAGGGAAACCTATGGCTACACCTTC. The chain is built from TRBV7-9 and TRBJ1-2; a weak D match, TRBD1 (6 bases). Germline values: CDR1 SEHNR, CDR2 FQNEAQ (reference sequence). The CDR3 totals 14 residues. Between the trimmed V and J ends, which lost 5 bases and 4 bases, there was a span of 14 bases. The full variable domain, rest sourced from reference TRBV7-9 and TRBJ1-2, is DTGVSQNPRHKITKRGQNVTFRCDPISEHNRLYWYRQTLGQGPEFLTYFQNEAQLEKSRLLSDRFSAERPKGSFSTLEIQRTEQGDSAMYLCASSLNRETYGYTFGSGTRLTVV.

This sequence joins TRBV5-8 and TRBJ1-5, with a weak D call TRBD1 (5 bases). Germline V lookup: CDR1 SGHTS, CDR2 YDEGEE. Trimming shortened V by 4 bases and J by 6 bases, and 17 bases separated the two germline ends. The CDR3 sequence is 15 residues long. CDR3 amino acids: CASSPGTLLGQPQHF. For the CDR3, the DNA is TGTGCCAGCAGCCCCGGGACCCTGTTAGGTCAGCCCCAGCATTTT.

The CDR3 region has the DNA TGTGCCAGCAAAGAACTAGCAGATGAGCAGTTCTTC. This translates into CASKELADEQFF. The rearrangement uses TRBV2 and TRBJ2-1, with D maybe TRBD2 (6 bases). The CDR3 has 12 amino acids. Looked up from germline, CDR1 is SNHLY and CDR2 is FYNNEI. V was pared by 7 bases and J by 8 bases, with 12 bases between. The full variable domain, rest sourced from reference TRBV2 and TRBJ2-1, is EPEVTQTPSHQVTQMGQEVILRCVPISNHLYFYWYRQILGQKVEFLVSFYNNEISEKSEIFDDQFSVERPDGSNFTLKIRSTKLEDSAMYFCASKELADEQFFGPGTRLTVL.

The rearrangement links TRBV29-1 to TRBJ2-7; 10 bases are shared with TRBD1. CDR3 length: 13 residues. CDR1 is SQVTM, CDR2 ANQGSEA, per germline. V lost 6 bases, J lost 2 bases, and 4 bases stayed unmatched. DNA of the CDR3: TGCAGCGTGGGACAGGGGTTTACCTACGAGCAGTACTTC. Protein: CSVGQGFTYEQYF.

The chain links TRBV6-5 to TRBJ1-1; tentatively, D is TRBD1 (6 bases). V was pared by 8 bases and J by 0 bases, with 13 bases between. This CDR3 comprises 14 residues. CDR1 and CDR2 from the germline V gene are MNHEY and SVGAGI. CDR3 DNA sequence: TGTGCCAGCGGACAGAACTTCATGAACACTGAAGCTTTCTTT. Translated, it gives CASGQNFMNTEAFF.

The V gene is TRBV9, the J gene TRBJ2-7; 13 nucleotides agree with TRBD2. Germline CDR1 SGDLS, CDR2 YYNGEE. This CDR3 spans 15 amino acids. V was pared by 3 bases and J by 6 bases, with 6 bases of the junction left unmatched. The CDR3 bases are TGTGCCAGCAGCGCACTAGCGGGGGGGCTGAGCGAGCAGTACTTC. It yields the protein CASSALAGGLSEQYF.

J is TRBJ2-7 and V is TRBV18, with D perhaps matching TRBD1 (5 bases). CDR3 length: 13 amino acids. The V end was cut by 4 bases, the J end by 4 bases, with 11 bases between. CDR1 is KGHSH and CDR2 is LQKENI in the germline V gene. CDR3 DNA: TGTGCCAGCTCACTACAAGACAGTTACGAGCAGTACTTC. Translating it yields CASSLQDSYEQYF.